The clone carrying this TCR beta chain showed up many times. Its cognate antigen is unknown. Individual cDNA molecules were tagged with unique molecular identifiers, the study reported. TCRdb redid the calling of the 5' RACE reads with MiXCR, one entry per CDR3 protein. This table holds tens of thousands of distinct CDR3 sequences, 9.5% to 15% found once. Germline V lookup: CDR1 DFQATT, CDR2 SNEGSKA (reference sequence). The V end lost 1 base, the J end lost 2 bases, and 14 bases lay between the germline ends. The CDR3 is 15 amino acids. This specimen belongs to a study of early T cells in non-severe SARS-CoV-2 infection. Study at large: It was bulk RNA from unsorted whole blood that was sequenced, and the chains were unpaired.

Study-wide points: CD4 and private specificities were missed by VDJdb matching, which favored anti-spike CD8 responses.

The clonotype originates from an adult who was a healthcare worker with PCR-confirmed SARS-CoV-2 infection or an uninfected control (not recorded which). This chain links TRBV20-1 with TRBJ1-2; D call uncertain. Input material: whole blood. DNA for the CDR3: TGCAGTGCTAGAGGAAGCGGCAGCGCAAACTATGGCTACACCTTC. Protein sequence: CSARGSGSANYGYTF.